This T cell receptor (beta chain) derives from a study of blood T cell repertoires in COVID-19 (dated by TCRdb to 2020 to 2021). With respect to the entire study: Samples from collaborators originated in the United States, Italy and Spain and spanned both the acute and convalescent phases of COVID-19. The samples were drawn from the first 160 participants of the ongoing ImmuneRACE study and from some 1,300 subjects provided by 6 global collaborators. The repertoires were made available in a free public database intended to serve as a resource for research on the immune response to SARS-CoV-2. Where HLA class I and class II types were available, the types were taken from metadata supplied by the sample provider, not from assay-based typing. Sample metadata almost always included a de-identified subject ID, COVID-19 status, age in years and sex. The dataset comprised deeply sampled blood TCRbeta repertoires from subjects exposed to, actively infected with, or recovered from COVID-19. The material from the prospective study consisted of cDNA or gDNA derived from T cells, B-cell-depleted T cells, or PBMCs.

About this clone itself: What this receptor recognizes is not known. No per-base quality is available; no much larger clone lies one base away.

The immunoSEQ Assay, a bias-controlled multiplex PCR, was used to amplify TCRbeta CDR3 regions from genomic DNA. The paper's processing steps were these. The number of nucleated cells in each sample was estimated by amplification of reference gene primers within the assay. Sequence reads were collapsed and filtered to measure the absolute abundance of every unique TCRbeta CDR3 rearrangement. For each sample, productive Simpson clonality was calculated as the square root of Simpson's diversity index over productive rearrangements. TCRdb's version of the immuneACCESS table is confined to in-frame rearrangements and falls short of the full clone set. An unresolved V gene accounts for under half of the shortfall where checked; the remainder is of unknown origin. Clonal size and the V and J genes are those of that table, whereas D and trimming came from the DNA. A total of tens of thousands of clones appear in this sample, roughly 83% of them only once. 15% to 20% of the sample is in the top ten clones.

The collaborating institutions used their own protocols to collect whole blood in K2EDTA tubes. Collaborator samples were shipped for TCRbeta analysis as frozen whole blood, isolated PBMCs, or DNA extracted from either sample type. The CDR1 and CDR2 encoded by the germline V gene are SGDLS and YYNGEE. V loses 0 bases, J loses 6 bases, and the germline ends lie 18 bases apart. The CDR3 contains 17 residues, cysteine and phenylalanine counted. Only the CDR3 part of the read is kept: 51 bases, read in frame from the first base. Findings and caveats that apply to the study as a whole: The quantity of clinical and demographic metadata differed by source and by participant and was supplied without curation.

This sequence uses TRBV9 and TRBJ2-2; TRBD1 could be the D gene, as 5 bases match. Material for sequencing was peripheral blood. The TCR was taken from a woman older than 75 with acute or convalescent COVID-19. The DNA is TGTGCCAGCAGCGTAGACCCCGCCGACAGTCCGGCCGGGGAGCTGTTTTTT. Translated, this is CASSVDPADSPAGELFF.